A selection of T cell receptor beta chains follows, all from one sample in a study of blood T cell repertoires in COVID-19. Sequenced by immunoSEQ multiplex PCR; TCRdb stores in-frame clones only, minus some. The sample has approximately 180,000 clones; roughly 85% are singletons. The sample comprised PBMCs or T cells enriched from blood (not recorded which). The receptors were sampled from a man aged 40-49 years who had recovered from COVID-19. Each CDR3 is given with its conserved first and last residue. D genes are given only for firm matches. Clone size appears in some rows only: once, few, many, or a class for an expanded clone.

>.|TRBV9|TRBJ2-1|TRBD2
CASSVDGSGSSYNEQFF
TGTGCCAGCAGCGTAGACGGTAGCGGGAGCTCCTACAATGAGCAGTTCTTC
>.|TRBV6-5|TRBJ1-2|.
CASRKDSSGYTF
TGTGCCAGCAGGAAGGACAGCTCGGGCTACACCTTC
>once|TRBV27|TRBJ2-7|.
CASSLTRTYEQYF
TGTGCCAGCAGTTTGACCAGGACCTACGAGCAGTACTTC
>.|TRBV9|TRBJ2-2|.
CASSVERGGLSTGELFF
TGTGCCAGCAGCGTAGAAAGGGGCGGTTTGTCCACCGGGGAGCTGTTTTTT
>.|TRBV12-3/TRBV12-4|TRBJ1-1|.
CASSDQGTEAFF
TGTGCCAGCAGCGATCAGGGGACTGAAGCTTTCTTT
>.|TRBV29-1|TRBJ2-6|TRBD1
CSVRPDRVTGSGANVLTF
TGCAGCGTTCGTCCGGACAGGGTAACTGGCTCTGGGGCCAACGTCCTGACTTTC
>.|TRBV5-1|TRBJ1-2|TRBD1
CASSSPRLDRDREQLNYGYTF
TGCGCCAGCAGCTCCCCTCGCCTAGATAGAGACAGGGAACAACTTAACTATGGCTACACCTTC
>.|TRBV12-3/TRBV12-4|TRBJ2-3|.
CASTTSDYTQYF
TGTGCCAGCACAACCTCTGACTATACGCAGTATTTT
>once|TRBV10-1|TRBJ2-1|TRBD1
CASSAPGGWEQFF
TGCGCCAGCAGTGCACCAGGGGGCTGGGAGCAGTTCTTC
>.|TRBV6-5|TRBJ2-3|.
CASRTGITQYF
TGTGCCAGCAGAACAGGGATTACGCAGTATTTT
>.|TRBV20-1|TRBJ1-1|.
CSASYRRMNTEAFF
TGCAGTGCTAGTTACCGGCGGATGAACACTGAAGCTTTCTTT
>.|TRBV6-5|TRBJ1-2|.
CASRETPNYGYTF
TGTGCCAGCAGGGAGACCCCTAACTATGGCTACACCTTC
>.|TRBV29-1|TRBJ2-3|.
CSVDSRGTDTQYF
TGCAGCGTTGACAGTCGTGGCACAGATACGCAGTATTTT
>.|TRBV18|TRBJ1-1|.
CASSPPQGRTEAFF
TGTGCCAGCTCACCACCGCAGGGGCGCACTGAAGCTTTCTTT
>.|TRBV9|TRBJ2-2|.
CASSVEAGNTGELFF
TGTGCCAGCAGCGTAGAAGCGGGGAACACCGGGGAGCTGTTTTTT
>.|TRBV19|TRBJ1-2|TRBD1
CASKARGYGYTF
TGTGCCAGTAAGGCCAGGGGGTATGGCTACACCTTC
>few|TRBV6-5|TRBJ2-7|TRBD2
CASSTTSASSYEQYF
TGTGCCAGCAGTACAACTAGCGCGAGCTCCTACGAGCAGTACTTC
>.|TRBV28|TRBJ1-5|.
CASSLRSQPQHF
TGTGCCAGCAGTTTGAGGAGCCAGCCCCAGCATTTT
>.|TRBV19|TRBJ1-1|.
CASSTQRGTEAFF
TGTGCCAGTAGTACCCAGAGAGGCACTGAAGCTTTCTTT
>.|TRBV7-9|TRBJ2-5|TRBD1
CASSRGQGVTQYF
TGTGCCAGCAGCCGGGGACAGGGGGTAACCCAGTACTTC
>.|TRBV7-9|TRBJ2-1|TRBD2
CASSGGTSFWNEQFF
TGTGCCAGCAGCGGGGGGACTAGCTTTTGGAATGAGCAGTTCTTC
>.|TRBV3-1/TRBV3-2|TRBJ1-5|.
CASSQDTLTASNQPQHF
TGTGCCAGCAGCCAAGACACCTTGACAGCTAGCAATCAGCCCCAGCATTTT
>.|TRBV4-2|TRBJ1-6|TRBD1
CASSQRLGTGNSPLHF
TGTGCCAGCAGCCAGAGGCTCGGGACAGGAAATTCACCCCTCCACTTT
>.|TRBV7-2|TRBJ1-6|.
CASSLAGGPTNSPLHF
TGTGCCAGCAGCTTAGCGGGGGGACCGACGAATTCACCCCTCCACTTT
>.|TRBV30|TRBJ1-1|.
CAWQTGNTEAFF
TGTGCCTGGCAGACAGGGAACACTGAAGCTTTCTTT
>.|TRBV11-2|TRBJ2-3|TRBD2
CASSPGLAGAGQYF
TGTGCCAGCAGCCCCGGGCTAGCGGGGGCGGGGCAGTATTTT
>.|TRBV19|TRBJ1-1|TRBD1
CASSIGDRGGTEAFF
TGTGCCAGTAGTATCGGGGACAGGGGAGGAACTGAAGCTTTCTTT
>once|TRBV7-8|TRBJ1-2|TRBD1
CASSHGQELYGYTF
TGTGCCAGCAGCCACGGACAGGAACTTTATGGCTACACCTTC
>.|TRBV28|TRBJ2-7|.
CASSLEGSRYEQYF
TGTGCCAGCAGTTTAGAGGGTTCTAGGTACGAGCAGTACTTC
>.|TRBV7-9|TRBJ1-2|.
CASSLASGGYTF
TGTGCCAGCAGCTTAGCTTCGGGGGGCTACACCTTC
>once|TRBV5-8|TRBJ1-1|TRBD1
CASSLGDRVNTEAFF
TGTGCCAGCAGCTTGGGGGACAGAGTGAACACTGAAGCTTTCTTT
>once|TRBV21-1|TRBJ1-2|.
CASTDGFGTGDGYTF
TGTGCCAGCACCGACGGGTTTGGGACGGGGGATGGCTACACCTTC
>.|TRBV2|TRBJ2-5|.
CASSGERQETQYF
TGTGCCAGCAGTGGGGAGAGGCAGGAGACCCAGTACTTC
>once|TRBV10-3|TRBJ2-5|TRBD1
CAISESWDRGRLETQYF
TGTGCCATCAGTGAGTCGTGGGACAGGGGGCGCTTGGAGACCCAGTACTTC
>.|TRBV5-1|TRBJ1-4|TRBD1
CASSTGQGSEKLFF
TGCGCCAGCAGCACGGGACAGGGATCTGAAAAACTGTTTTTT
>.|TRBV4-1|TRBJ1-6|.
CASSQEETPGGSPLHF
TGCGCCAGCAGCCAAGAAGAGACTCCCGGAGGTTCACCCCTCCACTTT
>few|TRBV19|TRBJ1-1|TRBD1
CASSTLPGQGAKRTEAFF
TGTGCCAGTAGTACCCTCCCGGGACAGGGGGCGAAGAGGACTGAAGCTTTCTTT
>.|TRBV12-3/TRBV12-4|TRBJ2-2|TRBD2
CANPSGYTGELFF
TGTGCCAACCCTAGCGGTTACACCGGGGAGCTGTTTTTT
>.|TRBV5-1|TRBJ2-5|.
CASSLEGLPGETQYF
TGCGCCAGCAGCTTGGAAGGACTCCCCGGAGAGACCCAGTACTTC
>.|TRBV10-2|TRBJ1-1|.
CASRFGARTTEAFF
TGCGCCAGCAGGTTTGGGGCTCGGACCACTGAAGCTTTCTTT
>.|TRBV6-5|TRBJ2-7|.
CASSYSLASEQYF
TGTGCCAGCAGTTACTCGTTAGCTAGCGAGCAGTACTTC
>few|TRBV7-8|TRBJ2-7|TRBD1
CASSPEDRGRDEQYF
TGTGCCAGCAGCCCCGAAGACAGGGGGCGCGACGAGCAGTACTTC
>.|TRBV20-1|TRBJ2-1|.
CSAGSEQFF
TGCAGTGCCGGGTCCGAGCAGTTCTTC
>.|TRBV5-8|TRBJ1-1|TRBD1
CASTLIGQGRSFF
TGTGCCAGCACCCTCATAGGACAGGGAAGGTCTTTCTTT
>once|TRBV24-1|TRBJ2-4|TRBD2
CATSDDRGGAKNIQYF
TGTGCCACCAGTGATGACCGGGGAGGGGCAAAAAACATTCAGTACTTC